The clone carrying this T cell receptor (beta chain) was seen only a few times. Its antigen is currently unknown. TCRdb processed the reads anew with MiXCR; each CDR3 protein has one entry. The data show about 900,000 distinct CDR3 sequences, with around 30% seen just once and more than 13% held by the top ten. From germline, CDR1 is SGHNT and CDR2 YYREEE (reference sequence). V was trimmed by 0 bases and J by 0 bases, leaving 10 bases between them. The CDR3 extends over 17 amino acids. The sample is drawn from a study of T cell repertoires in cytomegalovirus infection. Study overall: Peptides in the study included HLA-C-restricted and HLA-B-restricted CMV epitopes. Findings and limits, study-wide: There were carriers of CMV plus the relevant HLA, and cumulative public TCR beta family frequency identified them.

J is TRBJ1-6 and V is TRBV5-4; no firm D call. The clonotype was recovered from a human donor in good health (CMV status not recorded). Some clones in this sample may be carry-over from other donors' samples. The sample was cultured CD8+ T cells from PBMCs, taken from culture after CMV antigen stimulation. The CDR3 coding sequence is TGTGCCAGCAGCTTGGTTGACCATAGCTCCTATAATTCACCCCTCCACTTT. Residues: CASSLVDHSSYNSPLHF.